The 25 T cell receptor beta chains below all came from one sample that was sequenced in a study of regulatory T cells in long-lasting Graves disease. According to the study, TCR beta libraries were built with iRepertoire HTBI primers and CDR3-region Arm-PCR. MiXCR, run by TCRdb on the multiplex PCR reads, gives a single entry per CDR3 protein. The sample records about 400,000 distinct CDR3 sequences, 15% being singletons. This sample's time point: newly diagnosed GD, antithyroid drugs for less than 3 months. PBMC-extracted RNA yielded the TCR library. Sequencing used peripheral blood mononuclear cells (PBMCs), obtained at new diagnosis, from a patient treated with antithyroid drugs. All receptors derive from a female donor with Graves disease.

Notes on this clonotype: This could be a read error, since a much larger clone is one nucleotide away. This chain links TRBV5-1 with TRBJ2-7; D might be TRBD1 (6 bases). The CDR3 spans 15 residues. The V gene lost 4 bases and the J gene lost 7 bases, with 21 bases spanning the gap. Germline V lookup: CDR1 SGHRS, CDR2 YFSETQ. DNA for the CDR3: TGCGCCAGCAGCCAAGACAGGACTCCCTACAATGAGCAGTACTTC. Residues: CASSQDRTPYNEQYF. Variable domain in full (rest from reference TRBV5-1 and TRBJ2-7): KAGVTQTPRYLIKTRGQQVTLSCSPISGHRSVSWYQQTPGQGLQFLFEYFSETQRNKGNFPGRFSGRQFSNSRSEMNVSTLELGDSALYLCASSQDRTPYNEQYFGPGTRLTVT.

At least ten counts were recorded for this clonotype. The V gene is TRBV2, the J gene TRBJ2-7, with D tentatively TRBD1 or TRBD2 (5 bases each). Germline lookup yields CDR1 SNHLY and CDR2 FYNNEI. CDR3 length: 16 residues. The V end was cut by 6 bases, the J end by 0 bases, with 18 bases between. The DNA of the CDR3 is TGTGCCAGCAGAAACATAGGACTGGGGCTCTCCTACGAGCAGTACTTC. This translates into CASRNIGLGLSYEQYF.

This clonotype was recorded many times. The V gene is TRBV29-1, the J gene TRBJ1-1; no clear D gene. CDR3 length: 13 residues. CDR1 and CDR2 from the germline V gene are SQVTM and ANQGSEA. With 2 bases removed from V and 5 bases from J, the gap between germline ends came to 12 bases. The CDR3 loop reads CSVERVRGTEAFF. As DNA, the CDR3 is TGCAGCGTTGAACGGGTCCGTGGGACTGAAGCTTTCTTT.

The table lists this clonotype with many counts. The chain has TRBV27 and TRBJ2-7; D is perhaps TRBD1 (6 bases). Germline CDR1 and CDR2: MNHEY and SMNVEV (reference sequence). The CDR3 loop spans 14 amino acids. V lost 5 bases and J 5 bases, leaving 16 bases between the germline ends. The CDR3 here is CASSRPGDVHEQYF. The CDR3 nucleotides are TGTGCCAGCAGTCGGCCAGGGGATGTCCACGAGCAGTACTTC.

Note on this clonotype: A much larger clonotype is one base distant, so this may be a read error. Here the CDR3 omits its conserved ending phenylalanine or tryptophan, so a read error is the likely source. The chain recombines TRBV5-1 with TRBJ1-1, with unresolved D. Trimming shortened V by 6 bases and J by 3 bases, and 15 bases separated the two germline ends. Germline V gene data show CDR1 as SGHRS and CDR2 as YFSETQ. The CDR3 is 14 amino acids. The CDR3, as DNA: TGCGCCAGCAAGAAATCCCTTGGGGACACTGAAGCTTTCTCT. It specifies CASKKSLGDTEAFS.

This clonotype was recorded many times. The chain combines TRBV5-1 with TRBJ2-7; the match to TRBD1 covers 7 bases. J lost 5 bases, V lost 0 bases, and 8 bases had no gene match. Looked up from germline, CDR1 is SGHRS and CDR2 is YFSETQ. This CDR3 is built from 15 residues. CDR3 in amino acids: CASSLETGSFHEQYF. CDR3 nucleotide sequence: TGCGCCAGCAGCTTGGAGACAGGGAGCTTCCACGAGCAGTACTTC.

The gene calls are TRBV27 and TRBJ1-4, with no clear D. In germline, CDR1 is MNHEY, CDR2 SMNVEV (reference sequence). Trimming pared 2 bases from V and 0 bases from J, leaving 16 bases between. The CDR3 contains 18 residues. In DNA form, the CDR3 reads TGTGCCAGCAGTTTAGACCCCCGGCAGACGACAACTAATGAAAAACTGTTTTTT. Residues: CASSLDPRQTTTNEKLFF.

This clonotype has ten or more counts. The J gene is TRBJ2-1, the V gene TRBV15; 9 bases are a match to TRBD1. V gave up 9 bases and J gave up 0 bases; unmatched junction bases: 3. This CDR3 region has 14 residues. Germline lookup yields CDR1 LNHNV and CDR2 YYDKDF (reference sequence). Here the CDR3 reads CATWTGASYNEQFF. CDR3 sequence (DNA): TGTGCCACGTGGACAGGGGCCTCCTACAATGAGCAGTTCTTC.

This clonotype has ten or more counts. This chain joins TRBV4-1 and TRBJ1-4; TRBD1 aligns across 7 bases. This CDR3 is built from 15 residues. The ends lost 5 bases at V and 5 bases at J; junction bases unmatched: 8. Germline assignment: CDR1 MGHRA and CDR2 YSYEKL. The CDR3 nucleotides are TGCGCCAGCAGCAAGAGGGGGGACAGAAATGAAAAACTGTTTTTT. This codes for CASSKRGDRNEKLFF.

This clonotype was counted ten times or more. The chain couples TRBV7-2 to TRBJ2-3, with TRBD2 matching 9 bases. The CDR3 has 20 residues. Trimming at V came to 0 bases and at J to 3 bases, leaving 16 bases not matched to a gene. Germline CDR1 SGHTA, CDR2 FQGNSA. This chain's CDR3 is CASSLAVGQREEFGTDTQYF. The CDR3 DNA follows: TGTGCCAGCAGCTTAGCGGTCGGCCAGCGGGAGGAGTTCGGTACAGATACGCAGTATTTT.

This clonotype came up many times. The chain recombines TRBV7-9 with TRBJ1-2; 12 bases fit TRBD1. The CDR3 covers 19 residues. V was clipped by 4 bases and J by 3 bases; unmatched bases: 15. Germline CDR1 and CDR2: SEHNR and FQNEAQ (reference sequence). In DNA form, the CDR3 reads TGTGCCAGCAGCTCCCAAGAAAAACCGGGACAGGGGGCTCACTATGGCTACACCTTC. Translation: CASSSQEKPGQGAHYGYTF.

CDR3 in amino acids: CASSQGTGLFSVHEQFF. CDR3 bases: TGTGCCAGCAGTCAAGGGACAGGGCTTTTCTCGGTCCATGAGCAGTTCTTC. The V and J genes are TRBV27 and TRBJ2-1; 9 bases map to TRBD1. In germline, CDR1 is MNHEY, CDR2 SMNVEV (reference sequence). Trimming removed 5 bases from V and 8 bases from J; junction bases left unmatched: 16. The CDR3 is 17 amino acids.

About this clonotype itself: Being one base from a much bigger clone, this may be a read error. The chain joins TRBV20-1 to TRBJ1-5; TRBD1 agrees at 9 bases. There are 14 residues in the CDR3. V shed 3 bases and J 4 bases; nucleotides not matched to a gene: 4. Germline-derived CDR1 and CDR2 are DFQATT and SNEGSKA (reference sequence). The CDR3 here is CSASRGTGNQPQHF. The CDR3 region has the DNA TGCAGTGCTAGTCGGGGGACAGGGAATCAGCCCCAGCATTTT.

At least ten counts were recorded for this clonotype. This chain joins TRBV12-3 or TRBV12-4 and TRBJ1-1; D is possibly TRBD1 (5 bases). The CDR3 loop spans 14 amino acids. V was pared by 5 bases and J by 0 bases, with 10 bases between. The CDR3 DNA reads TGTGCCAGCAGTCCAATGGGGCTGAACACTGAAGCTTTCTTT. It is translated as CASSPMGLNTEAFF.

The chain recombines TRBV27 with TRBJ1-2, with TRBD1 matching 8 bases. CDR1 is MNHEY, CDR2 SMNVEV, per germline (reference sequence). The ends lost 7 bases at V and 8 bases at J; junction bases unmatched: 15. This CDR3 contains 15 residues. CDR3 DNA sequence: TGTGCCAGCACCCTTAGACAGGGGCTAGGGGGAGGCTACACCTTC. Protein: CASTLRQGLGGGYTF.

This clonotype was observed many times. CDR3 amino acids: CASSLPGRYNEQFF. The CDR3 nucleotides read TGTGCCAGCAGCTTACCGGGACGATACAATGAGCAGTTCTTC. The chain combines TRBV5-6 with TRBJ2-1; tentatively, D is TRBD1 or TRBD2 (5 bases each). CDR1 and CDR2 (germline): SGHDT, YYEEEE. CDR3 length: 14 amino acids. The V end was cut by 2 bases, the J end by 4 bases, with 10 bases between.

Many counts were recorded for this clonotype. The rearrangement uses TRBV4-1 and TRBJ2-2; D may be TRBD1 (5 bases). From germline, CDR1 is MGHRA and CDR2 YSYEKL. The CDR3 extends over 13 amino acids. V lost 0 bases to trimming and J lost 6 bases, with 5 bases between them. CDR3 amino acids: CASSQEGPGELFF. The CDR3 region has the DNA TGCGCCAGCAGCCAAGAGGGGCCCGGGGAGCTGTTTTTT.

This clonotype was counted ten times or more. The chain joins TRBV11-2 to TRBJ2-7; 9 bases agree with TRBD1. The J segment lost 2 bases and the V segment lost 3 bases, leaving 8 bases of the junction unmatched. This CDR3 is 16 amino acids long. The germline CDR1 and CDR2 sequences are SGHAT and FQNNGV. As DNA, the CDR3 is TGTGCCAGCAGCTTTCACAGGGGGCGGGTTCCCTACGAGCAGTACTTC. Amino acids: CASSFHRGRVPYEQYF.

This clonotype was counted many times. The V call is TRBV3-1, the J call TRBJ1-2, with unresolved D. Germline loops: CDR1 LGHDT, CDR2 YNNKEL (reference sequence). The CDR3 is made up of 13 amino acids. V gave up 4 bases and J gave up 5 bases, with 11 bases separating them. The CDR3, as DNA: TGTGCCAGCAGCCGGACCGGAGGATATGGCTACACCTTC. Translating gives CASSRTGGYGYTF.

This clonotype came up many times. This chain connects TRBV6-2 or TRBV6-3 to TRBJ1-1, with TRBD1 matching 7 bases. Trimming took 10 bases from V and 4 from J; bases not matched to a gene: 15. CDR1 MNHEY and CDR2 SVGEGT come from the germline V gene. CDR3 size: 15 residues. DNA for the CDR3: TGTGCCACCGGAGGGCCAGACAGGGCAGCCACTGAAGCTTTCTTT. Translation: CATGGPDRAATEAFF.

This clonotype has at least ten counts. The rearrangement uses TRBV7-2 and TRBJ2-1; D is perhaps TRBD2 (5 bases). The V gene lost 6 bases and the J gene lost 10 bases, with 13 bases spanning the gap. Per germline, CDR1 SGHTA and CDR2 FQGNSA. The CDR3 runs 12 residues. DNA of the CDR3: TGTGCCAGCAGTCGGGCGGGCAGAGAGCAGTTCTTC. Encoded protein: CASSRAGREQFF.

This clonotype has a count of ten or more. V is TRBV28 and J is TRBJ2-1; D unclear. Per germline, CDR1 MDHEN and CDR2 SYDVKM. V lost 2 bases and J 4 bases, leaving 6 bases between the germline ends. CDR3 length equals 13 residues. In DNA form, the CDR3 reads TGTGCCAGCAGTTTAAGAGGTTACAATGAGCAGTTCTTC. Protein product: CASSLRGYNEQFF.

This clonotype occurred a few times. The V and J genes are TRBV7-3 and TRBJ2-2; no firm D call. Germline CDR1 reads SGHTA; CDR2 reads FQGTGA. V lost 5 bases and J 1 base, leaving 14 bases between the germline ends. CDR3 size: 16 residues. In DNA, the CDR3 is TGTGCCAGCAGCAACAAACCTCGACAGAACACCGGGGAGCTGTTTTTT. Translating it yields CASSNKPRQNTGELFF.

V is TRBV6-1 and J is TRBJ2-2; TRBD1 or TRBD2 may be the D gene (5 bases each). CDR1 and CDR2 from the germline V gene are MNHNS and SASEGT. This CDR3 comprises 15 residues. The V end was cut by 7 bases, the J end by 3 bases, with 15 bases between. DNA of the CDR3: TGTGCCAGCAACATCGGGACGGCAGACACCGGGGAGCTGTTTTTT. This encodes CASNIGTADTGELFF.

This clonotype has a count of ten or more. The chain couples TRBV3-1 to TRBJ2-5; the D gene is possibly TRBD2 (5 bases). Per germline, CDR1 LGHDT and CDR2 YNNKEL (reference sequence). V lost 4 bases, J lost 5 bases, and 11 bases lay in between. The CDR3 has 13 amino acids. The CDR3 coding sequence is TGTGCCAGCAGCCCCAATCGGAGGGAGACCCAGTACTTC. Its translation is CASSPNRRETQYF.